This entry describes one TCR beta chain. Its antigen is unidentified. The data belong to a study of OX40 agonist ivuxolimab in advanced cancers. Findings and caveats of the study: Both blood CD4+ and CD8+ T cells showed clonal growth by week 6 at 0.1 to 3.0 mg/kg. Some of the nonresponding patients also showed low levels of normalized T-cell clonal expansion.

V gave up 8 bases and J gave up 8 bases; unmatched junction bases: 14. Germline lookup yields CDR1 MNHNS and CDR2 SASEGT. The CDR3 spans 15 residues. TCRdb keeps only in-frame clones here, not all; method: immunoSEQ multiplex PCR. The table has under 20,000 clones, about 70% seen once; the top ten hold roughly 32%. The V call is TRBV6-1, the J call TRBJ2-1; 8 positions match TRBD1. Material: CD4+ or CD8+ T cells sorted from blood, obtained in a trial of the OX40 agonist ivuxolimab. The TCR originated in an adult with an advanced solid tumor such as melanoma, head and neck, liver or kidney cancer. The DNA for the CDR3 is TGTGCCAGCCAGAGCTGGGGACTGGACAGGGATGAGCAGTTCTTC. Translation: CASQSWGLDRDEQFF.